This TCR beta chain was retrieved from a study of cytomegalovirus exposure and HLA in healthy donors. Study at large: Earlier work reported some 110 million unique TCR beta sequences from about 170 million T cells. Regarding the study as a whole: Sequencing likely caused a cluster of highly shared sequence variants.

Turning to this clone: The target antigen is unknown.

Amplification used 60 Vbeta primers and 13 Jbeta primers. Repertoires were generated with immunoSEQ multiplex PCR, while TCRdb's copy carries only in-frame clones and drops some. The top ten clones hold around 4.5% of a sample with about 160,000 clones, 68% of them seen once. Germline V gives CDR1 MNHEY, CDR2 SMNVEV (reference sequence). Trimming pared 0 bases from V and 5 bases from J, leaving 10 bases between. The CDR3 spans 15 residues. This clonotype was sampled from a woman aged 18-30 years in good health and CMV-seropositive. The V call is TRBV27, the J call TRBJ1-4, with D unclear. The sample was PBMCs. The DNA for the CDR3 is TGTGCCAGCAGTTTATCCGGTATGATAAATGAAAAACTGTTTTTT. Encoded protein: CASSLSGMINEKLFF.